This T cell receptor beta chain stems from a study of CD8 T cells in ankylosing spondylitis. General observations from the study: Disease-linked clones were reportedly significantly enriched in matched ankylosing spondylitis synovial fluid. Reactive arthritis synovial fluid and blood were previously reported to contain some motif variants. Ankylosing spondylitis blood appeared to carry a characteristic TCR beta motif of roughly 8 highly homologous variants.

This CDR3 has 13 amino acids. Germline-derived CDR1 and CDR2 are ENHRY and SYGVKD. The V and J ends lost 3 bases and 1 base respectively, with 6 bases between them. Each TCR beta library was made by quantitative 5'-RACE that incorporated molecular barcodes. One entry per CDR3 protein, called by TCRdb with MiXCR from the 5' RACE reads. The sample has 150,000 to 200,000 distinct CDR3 sequences, approximately 10% seen once. This clonotype has more than one count but fewer than ten. Its antigen is still unknown. The V and J genes are TRBV10-3 and TRBJ1-1; D ambiguous. The receptor comes from a male donor with ankylosing spondylitis or in good health (not recorded which). Material for sequencing was blood, either unsorted or a sorted T cell fraction (not recorded which). In DNA form, the CDR3 reads TGTGCCATCAGTGACCTGGGGAACACTGAAGCTTTCTTT. It encodes CAISDLGNTEAFF.